One T cell receptor (beta chain) is described in this entry. As handled by the study authors: Reference gene primers were amplified, and this amplification served to estimate nucleated cell counts. The repertoire was sequenced with immunoSEQ multiplex PCR; TCRdb's copy has only in-frame clones and lacks some. The V and J calls and clone size come from that table; D and trimming were worked out from the DNA. Here the sample spans a few hundred thousand clones, around 84% being singletons. The sample belongs to a study of blood T cell repertoires in COVID-19. Study-wide context: There were acute and convalescent COVID-19 samples, and they came from the United States, Italy and Spain. PBMCs, B-cell-depleted T cells, or T cells provided the cDNA or gDNA that made up the material.

This CDR3 spans 16 amino acids. Trimming at V came to 8 bases and at J to 7 bases, leaving 12 bases not matched to a gene. The germline CDR1 and CDR2 sequences are LGHNA and YNFKEQ. The V gene is TRBV4-2, the J gene TRBJ2-2; 11 bases map to TRBD1. This receptor was identified in a man between 25 and 39 years old with active or convalescent COVID-19. Sequenced: peripheral blood. The CDR3 region is CASCHGTGGYSGELFF. For the CDR3, the DNA is TGTGCCAGCTGTCACGGGACAGGGGGTTATAGCGGGGAGCTGTTTTTT.